These T cell receptor beta chains were read from a single sample in a study of neurological immune-mediated disorders. MiXCR was run by TCRdb on the 5' RACE reads, yielding one entry per CDR3 protein. In the table there are around 66,000 distinct CDR3 sequences, less than 5.5% of which are singletons. Sequenced sample: PBMCs. Receptor source: a woman aged 30 to 39 with multiple sclerosis. The CDR3 runs from the conserved cysteine through the conserved F or W. D genes are given only for firm matches. Part of the rows lack a size; the others show once, few, many or a class for expanded clones.

J,size,V,D,CDR3,DNA
TRBJ2-7,many,TRBV10-2,TRBD2,CASTQGLAGKNWSGEQYF,TGCGCCAGCACCCAAGGGCTAGCGGGGAAGAACTGGTCAGGCGAGCAGTACTTC
TRBJ1-4,many,TRBV15,-,CATSREPNEKLFF,TGTGCCACCAGCAGAGAACCAAATGAAAAACTGTTTTTT
TRBJ1-2,many,TRBV12-3/TRBV12-4,-,CASSPRQRIFNYGYTF,TGTGCCAGCAGTCCAAGACAGCGTATTTTTAACTATGGCTACACCTTC
TRBJ2-3,many,TRBV20-1,-,CSARDARGADTQYF,TGCAGTGCTAGAGATGCCAGGGGTGCAGATACGCAGTATTTT
TRBJ1-1,many,TRBV6-5,-,CASSSTPFEAFF,TGTGCCAGCAGTTCTACCCCTTTTGAAGCTTTCTTT
TRBJ1-4,many,TRBV20-1,-,CSARGTATNEKLFF,TGCAGTGCTAGAGGGACAGCAACTAATGAAAAACTGTTTTTT
TRBJ2-5,few,TRBV9,TRBD1,CASSVEQGGFQETQYF,TGTGCCAGCAGCGTAGAACAGGGGGGATTCCAAGAGACCCAGTACTTC
TRBJ2-5,many,TRBV12-3/TRBV12-4,TRBD1,CASSLGDSQETQYF,TGTGCCAGCAGTTTAGGGGACAGCCAAGAGACCCAGTACTTC
TRBJ1-1,many,TRBV7-2,-,CASSLTVNMNTEAFF,TGTGCCAGCAGCTTGACAGTCAATATGAACACTGAAGCTTTCTTT
TRBJ1-1,many,TRBV5-1,TRBD1,CASRDRVGNTEAFF,TGCGCCAGCCGGGACAGGGTTGGAAACACTGAAGCTTTCTTT
TRBJ2-1,many,TRBV7-7,-,CASSPIAREQFF,TGTGCTAGCAGCCCAATAGCCCGTGAGCAGTTCTTC
TRBJ2-2,-,TRBV18,-,CASSPKGAGELFF,TGTGCCAGCTCACCAAAGGGGGCCGGGGAGCTGTTTTTT
TRBJ2-3,many,TRBV5-1,TRBD2,CASSRDSGGGTDTQYF,TGCGCCAGCAGCCGCGATAGCGGGGGCGGCACAGATACGCAGTATTTT
TRBJ1-3,many,TRBV29-1,-,CSVVGSGNTIYF,TGCAGCGTTGTGGGTAGCGGAAACACCATATATTTT
TRBJ1-6,many,TRBV7-2,-,CASSLVGRAGANSPLHF,TGTGCCAGCAGCTTAGTGGGGAGGGCTGGGGCAAATTCACCCCTCCACTTT
TRBJ2-2,many,TRBV10-3,TRBD2,CANQRGTGELFF,TGTGCCAACCAGCGGGGCACCGGGGAGCTGTTTTTT